The 15 T cell receptor beta chains below all came from one sample that was sequenced in a study of CD8 T cells in ankylosing spondylitis. TCRdb reanalysed the 5' RACE reads using MiXCR and keeps one entry per CDR3 protein. The table has some 30,000 distinct CDR3 sequences, 12% to 15% seen once. Sequencing was done on a sample of blood. The receptor source for this set is a male donor with ankylosing spondylitis or in good health (not recorded which).

The chain joins TRBV25-1 to TRBJ2-5; a weak D match, TRBD2 (5 bases). V gave up 4 bases and J gave up 5 bases, with 17 bases separating them. CDR1 is MGHDK, CDR2 SYGVNS, per germline. The length of the CDR3 is 15 residues. The CDR3 DNA reads TGTGCCAGCAGTGGGACTTCCGGGCTGGGGGAGACCCAGTACTTC. Residues: CASSGTSGLGETQYF.

This clonotype has just a few counts. CDR3 amino acids: CASSLGQEPSTDTQYF. The CDR3 region has the DNA TGTGCCAGCAGCTTAGGACAGGAGCCTAGCACAGATACGCAGTATTTT. The V gene is TRBV7-2, the J gene TRBJ2-3; D may be TRBD1 (6 bases). Germline CDR1 SGHTA, CDR2 FQGNSA. The CDR3 is 16 residues long. Trimming removed 1 base from V and 0 bases from J, with 11 bases in between.

This clonotype came up many times. The chain carries TRBV5-6 and TRBJ2-5, with D tentatively TRBD2 (5 bases). The length of the CDR3 is 11 residues. Per the germline V gene, CDR1 is SGHDT and CDR2 is YYEEEE. Trimming took 3 bases from V and 5 from J, leaving 5 bases between them. Here the CDR3 reads CASSWEETQYF. As DNA, the CDR3 is TGTGCCAGCAGCTGGGAGGAGACCCAGTACTTC.

This chain joins TRBV2 and TRBJ2-7; no clear D. CDR1 SNHLY and CDR2 FYNNEI come from the germline V gene. The V gene lost 2 bases and the J gene lost 3 bases, with 5 bases spanning the gap. This CDR3 comprises 12 residues. CDR3 sequence reads: CASSEQDYEQYF. CDR3 DNA: TGTGCCAGCAGTGAACAGGACTACGAGCAGTACTTC.

The rearrangement links TRBV29-1 to TRBJ2-7; 10 bases map to TRBD2. Germline lookup yields CDR1 SQVTM and CDR2 ANQGSEA. Unmatched junction bases numbered 1, after V lost 7 bases and J lost 1 base. The CDR3 extends over 12 amino acids. The CDR3 bases are TGCAGCGCGACTAGCGGGTCCTACGAGCAGTACTTC. Translating it yields CSATSGSYEQYF.

This clonotype was seen repeatedly, ten times or more. The chain joins TRBV12-3 or TRBV12-4 to TRBJ2-2; possible D gene TRBD1, 6 bases. Trimming removed 3 bases at V and 1 base at J, with 6 bases between. The CDR3 is 14 amino acids. CDR3 nucleotide sequence: TGTGCCAGCAGTTTGGACAGGAACACCGGGGAGCTGTTTTTT. Amino acid sequence: CASSLDRNTGELFF.

This clonotype appeared a few times. This chain uses TRBV7-9 with TRBJ2-3, with 7 bases that match TRBD1. The CDR3 runs 14 residues. V dropped 1 base and J dropped 6; count of bases not matched to a gene: 4. The V gene's germline CDR1 is SEHNR and CDR2 FQNEAQ (reference sequence). The CDR3 DNA reads as TGTGCCAGCAGCTTAGTCGACAGGGTTGATACGCAGTATTTT. This gives the protein CASSLVDRVDTQYF. Filled out from reference TRBV7-9 and TRBJ2-3, the complete variable domain reads DTGVSQNPRHKITKRGQNVTFRCDPISEHNRLYWYRQTLGQGPEFLTYFQNEAQLEKSRLLSDRFSAERPKGSFSTLEIQRTEQGDSAMYLCASSLVDRVDTQYFGPGTRLTVL.

V gene TRBV12-3 or TRBV12-4 combines with J gene TRBJ2-7; D might be TRBD1 (6 bases). The CDR3 has 13 amino acids. Trimming pared 2 bases from V and 6 bases from J, leaving 11 bases between. CDR3 nucleotides: TGTGCCAGCAGTTTAAAGGGGGTGGGCGAGCAGTACGTC. It is translated as CASSLKGVGEQYV.

This clonotype was picked up a small number of times. The J gene is TRBJ2-2, the V gene TRBV29-1; the D is unclear. Germline V gene lookup returns CDR1 SQVTM and CDR2 ANQGSEA. CDR3 size: 14 residues. Between the trimmed V and J ends, which lost 3 bases and 2 bases, there was a span of 10 bases. Here the CDR3 reads CSVESWLNTGELFF. In nucleotides, the CDR3 is TGCAGCGTTGAGTCGTGGCTTAACACCGGGGAGCTGTTTTTT.

The V and J genes are TRBV5-8 and TRBJ2-7; D ambiguous. V was trimmed by 1 base and J by 0 bases, leaving 5 bases between them. The CDR3 has 13 amino acids. Germline V gene sequence: CDR1 SGHTS, CDR2 YDEGEE. CDR3 bases: TGTGCCAGCAGCTTGCAGAGCTCCTACGAGCAGTACGTC. Translated, it gives CASSLQSSYEQYV.

A word on this clonotype: One junction end does not reproduce the germline sequence, and a read error may be involved. The chain combines TRBV12-5 with TRBJ2-7; the D is unclear. Looked up from germline, CDR1 is LGHNT and CDR2 is FRNRAP. The CDR3 consists of 11 residues. This chain's CDR3 is CASGLLYEQYF. The CDR3 coding sequence is TGTGCTAGTGGTTTGCTGTACGAGCAGTACTTT.

This chain uses TRBV20-1 with TRBJ2-3, with 7 bases matching TRBD2. CDR1 is DFQATT, CDR2 SNEGSKA, per germline (reference sequence). J gave up 0 bases and V 3 bases, and 12 bases lay outside the gene matches. This CDR3 has 17 amino acids. The CDR3 protein is CSASPLAVTPSTDTQYF. DNA for the CDR3: TGCAGTGCTAGCCCCCTAGCGGTGACCCCTAGCACAGATACGCAGTATTTT.

This clonotype was counted only a few times. The chain couples TRBV28 to TRBJ2-7; D is perhaps TRBD1 (6 bases). In germline, CDR1 is MDHEN, CDR2 SYDVKM. The CDR3 is 13 residues long. Trimming removed 6 bases from V and 1 base from J, with 10 bases in between. This chain's CDR3 is CASRPRGSYEQYV. As DNA, the CDR3 is TGTGCCAGCAGACCCAGGGGTTCCTACGAGCAGTACGTC.

The chain has TRBV2 and TRBJ1-5; D remains ambiguous. The CDR3 spans 13 residues. V was clipped by 3 bases and J by 4 bases, with 7 bases between them. Germline V CDR1 and CDR2: SNHLY, FYNNEI. The CDR3 is CASSDGPNQPQHF. The CDR3 bases are TGTGCCAGCAGTGATGGGCCTAATCAGCCCCAGCATTTT.

The chain employs TRBV12-3 or TRBV12-4 and TRBJ2-2; 8 bases match TRBD2. CDR3 length: 16 amino acids. V dropped 3 bases and J dropped 4; count of bases not matched to a gene: 7. The CDR3 here is CASSFGGGRPTGELFF. CDR3 DNA: TGTGCCAGCAGTTTTGGCGGGGGGCGTCCCACCGGGGAGCTGTTTTTT.